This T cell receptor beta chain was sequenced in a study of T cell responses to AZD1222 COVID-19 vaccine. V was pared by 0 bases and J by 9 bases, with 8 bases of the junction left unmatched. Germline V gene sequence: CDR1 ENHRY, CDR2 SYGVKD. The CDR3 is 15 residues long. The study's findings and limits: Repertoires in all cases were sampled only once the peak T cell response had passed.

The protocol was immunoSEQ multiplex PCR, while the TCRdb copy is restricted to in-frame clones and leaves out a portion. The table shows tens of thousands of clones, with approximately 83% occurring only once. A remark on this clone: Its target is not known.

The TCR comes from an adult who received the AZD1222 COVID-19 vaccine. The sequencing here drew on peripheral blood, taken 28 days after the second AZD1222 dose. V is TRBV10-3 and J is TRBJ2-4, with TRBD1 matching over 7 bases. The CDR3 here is CAISESGQEWAIQYF. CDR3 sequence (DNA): TGTGCCATCAGTGAGTCCGGACAGGAATGGGCCATTCAGTACTTC.